Following are 8 T cell receptor beta chains from one sample sequenced in a study of response to subunit inactivated influenza vaccine. Using its own MiXCR run on the RT-PCR reads, TCRdb lists one record per CDR3 protein. The sample shows about 700,000 distinct CDR3 sequences, approximately 15% of them seen only once. The material was PBMCs from blood, obtained around 14 days before vaccination. Receptor source: a middle-aged man who received an inactivated influenza vaccine.

V and J are TRBV11-2 and TRBJ2-3; 7 bases are a match to TRBD1. The CDR3 totals 16 residues. From germline, CDR1 is SGHAT and CDR2 FQNNGV. V was pared by 5 bases and J by 4 bases, with 12 bases of the junction left unmatched. The CDR3 loop reads CASSPGRSGGSDTQYF. CDR3 sequence (DNA): TGTGCCAGCAGCCCAGGTCGTTCAGGGGGTTCAGATACGCAGTATTTT.

This clonotype showed up just a few times. The gene calls are TRBV18 and TRBJ2-3, with D possibly TRBD1 on 6 matching bases. The CDR3 is 15 residues long. CDR1 KGHSH and CDR2 LQKENI come from the germline V gene. V shed 3 bases and J shed 4 bases, with 14 bases lying between them. The CDR3 loop is CASSPRSGASDTQYF. DNA of the CDR3: TGTGCCAGCTCACCGCGCTCAGGGGCGTCAGATACGCAGTATTTT.

The chain carries TRBV20-1 and TRBJ1-3; D gene uncertain. CDR1 is DFQATT, CDR2 SNEGSKA, per germline (reference sequence). The V end lost 3 bases, the J end lost 0 bases, and 6 bases lay between the germline ends. The CDR3 loop spans 13 amino acids. The CDR3 loop reads CSARKSSGNTIYF. The DNA for the CDR3 is TGCAGTGCTAGGAAGAGCTCTGGAAACACCATATATTTT.

The gene calls are TRBV20-1 and TRBJ2-1, with 11 bases lining up with TRBD2. This CDR3 is 15 amino acids long. Germline CDR1 DFQATT, CDR2 SNEGSKA (reference sequence). J gave up 7 bases and V 5 bases, and 10 bases lay outside the gene matches. The CDR3 DNA sequence: TGCAGTGCTTCCGTGACTAGCGGGGTAAGAAATGAGCAGTTCTTC. Translating it yields CSASVTSGVRNEQFF.

This clonotype was observed many times. This chain joins TRBV4-3 and TRBJ1-4; D unclear. There are 13 residues in the CDR3. CDR1 is LGHNA and CDR2 is YSLEER in the germline V gene. Trimming took 0 bases from V and 13 from J, leaving 12 bases between them. CDR3 in amino acids: CASSQDGESVLFF. Written as DNA, the CDR3 is TGCGCCAGCAGCCAAGATGGAGAAAGTGTACTGTTTTTT.

This clonotype was seen many times. The V gene is TRBV5-1, the J gene TRBJ1-1; no clear D. CDR1 SGHRS and CDR2 YFSETQ come from the germline V gene. The CDR3 runs to 14 residues. V dropped 0 bases and J dropped 2 bases, with 8 bases sitting between them. The CDR3 nucleotides read TGCGCCAGCAGCTTGGAGGCCCCCAACACTGAAGCTTTCTTT. This sequence encodes CASSLEAPNTEAFF.

This clonotype was seen ten or more times. This chain connects TRBV20-1 to TRBJ2-7, with D possibly being TRBD2 (6 bases). Per germline, CDR1 DFQATT and CDR2 SNEGSKA (reference sequence). This CDR3 contains 14 residues. Between the trimmed V and J ends, which lost 3 bases and 2 bases, there was a span of 14 bases. This chain's CDR3 is CSASPGTGPYEQYF. Here the CDR3 DNA reads TGCAGTGCTAGTCCCGGGACTGGACCCTACGAGCAGTACTTC.

This clonotype was seen only a few times. The rearrangement joins TRBV20-1 to TRBJ1-4; maybe TRBD1 (6 bases). This CDR3 spans 12 amino acids. CDR1 is DFQATT, CDR2 SNEGSKA, per germline (reference sequence). CDR3 nucleotides: TGCAGCACCATAGGGGGTGATGAAAAACTGTTTTTT. Amino acids: CSTIGGDEKLFF.